Included here is one TCR beta chain sequence, with context. Its target antigen remains unknown. It has no much larger one-base neighbor in the sample; base qualities were not kept. The trial excluded patients who had a history of autoimmune disease or who were on systemic immunosuppression. Peripheral blood for TCR sequencing was collected from all dose cohorts at baseline, on cycle 4 day 1, and on cycle 7 day 1. The samples were drawn from a first-in-human, open-label, multicenter phase I dose-escalation trial of ivuxolimab. The trial enrolled adults with locally advanced or metastatic head and neck squamous cell, hepatocellular, melanoma or renal cell carcinoma. Before TCR sequencing, CD4+ and CD8+ T cells were separately sorted from peripheral blood. V is pruned by 0 bases and J by 0 bases, leaving 2 bases of the junction without a gene match. Reading from cysteine to phenylalanine, the CDR3 counts 15 amino acids. Only CDR3 DNA remains: 45 bases, in frame from the first base. The germline V gene specifies SGHRS as CDR1 and YFSETQ as CDR2.

These data originate in a study of OX40 agonist ivuxolimab in advanced cancers. Study-level background: Ivuxolimab was an agonistic, fully human IgG2 monoclonal antibody directed against OX40 (CD134), a costimulatory receptor. Intravenous ivuxolimab was administered to patients every 2 weeks at six dose levels: 0.01, 0.1, 0.3, 1.5, 3 and 10 mg/kg. Among the 50 to 55 dose-escalation patients, approximately 20 had hepatocellular carcinoma, 15 melanoma, 9 renal cell carcinoma and 9 head and neck cancer. In the dose-escalation cohort, about four fifths of patients were male, and the mean age was roughly 60 years with a range of roughly 23 to 79. Prior anti-PD-1, anti-PD-L1 or anti-CTLA-4 therapy was permitted, and approximately 40% of dose-escalation patients had received checkpoint inhibitors. Three dose-escalation patients achieved partial responses, one with hepatocellular carcinoma and two with cutaneous melanoma. Peripheral TCRbeta sequencing aimed to test whether ivuxolimab altered TCR sequence diversity and caused clonal T-cell expansion. The paper describes the monotherapy dose-escalation part (N of about 52 patients) of the phase I trial of ivuxolimab. Paper-wide results and their limitations: At doses of 0.1 to 3.0 mg/kg, clonal expansion of both CD4+ and CD8+ blood T cells was observed from baseline to week 6. The antigen specificity of the clonally expanded peripheral T cells was not determined. Partial responders in the 0.1-3.0 mg/kg groups had among the lowest normalized peripheral clonal expansion, especially among CD8+ T cells. On average, CD8+ T cells showed more expanded clones than CD4+ T cells after ivuxolimab. Low levels of normalized T-cell clonal expansion were also seen in some nonresponding patients.

Genomic DNA was extracted from sorted cells for sequencing of the TCRbeta CDR3 region. TCRbeta CDR3 regions were sequenced using the immunoSEQ Assay. TCRdb obtained this table from immuneACCESS and retained in-frame rearrangements with V and J assigned. These tables miss some clones; where compared with another copy, unresolved V genes account for less than half of the shortfall, and the remainder is unexplained. This sample is represented by tens of thousands of clones; roughly nine tenths of them were singletons. Around 0.92% of the sample is held by the ten biggest clonotypes. The source is an adult with an advanced solid tumor such as melanoma, head and neck, liver or kidney cancer. The sequencing used CD4+ or CD8+ T cells sorted from blood, collected in a trial of the OX40 agonist ivuxolimab. The rearranged segments are TRBV5-1 and TRBJ1-2, with 7 central nucleotides matching TRBD1. The CDR3 protein: CASSLGQGPNYGYTF. The DNA sequence follows: TGCGCCAGCAGCTTGGGACAGGGCCCTAACTATGGCTACACCTTC.